This TCR beta chain was obtained from a study of shared clonotypes between healthy human individuals. The length of the CDR3 is 13 residues. Per germline, CDR1 MNHEY and CDR2 SMNVEV (reference sequence). V lost 4 bases, J lost 6 bases, and 11 bases lay in between. Here immunoSEQ multiplex PCR was the method, and the copy in TCRdb shows in-frame clones only, minus some. The sample contains roughly 660,000 clones, 90% of which appear only once. The chain employs TRBV27 and TRBJ2-3, with D unresolved. This sequence originates from a man in his late teens or twenties in good health. Some clones in this sample may be carry-over from other donors' samples. The sequenced sample consisted of memory CD8+ T cells from PBMCs. The subset: CD45RO+ cells pooled with CCR7-negative TemRA cells. CDR3 sequence (DNA): TGTGCCAGCAGTTCCATTCCCACGGATACGCAGTATTTT. Its translation: CASSSIPTDTQYF.